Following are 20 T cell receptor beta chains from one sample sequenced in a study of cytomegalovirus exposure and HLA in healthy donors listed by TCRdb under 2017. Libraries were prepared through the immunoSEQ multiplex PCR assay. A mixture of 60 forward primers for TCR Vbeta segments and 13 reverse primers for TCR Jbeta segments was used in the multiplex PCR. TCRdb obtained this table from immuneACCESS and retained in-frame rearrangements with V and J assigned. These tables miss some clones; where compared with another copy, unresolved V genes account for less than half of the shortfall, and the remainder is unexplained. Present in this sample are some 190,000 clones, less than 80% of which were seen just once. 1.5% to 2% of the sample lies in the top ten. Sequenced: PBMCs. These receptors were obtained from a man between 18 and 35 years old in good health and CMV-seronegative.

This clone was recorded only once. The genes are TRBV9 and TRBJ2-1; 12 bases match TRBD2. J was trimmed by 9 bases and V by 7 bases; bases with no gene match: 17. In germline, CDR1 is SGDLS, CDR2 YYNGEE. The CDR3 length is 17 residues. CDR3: CASGATTTSGRRGEQFF. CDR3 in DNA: TGTGCCAGCGGTGCCACTACTACTAGCGGGAGGAGGGGTGAGCAGTTCTTC.

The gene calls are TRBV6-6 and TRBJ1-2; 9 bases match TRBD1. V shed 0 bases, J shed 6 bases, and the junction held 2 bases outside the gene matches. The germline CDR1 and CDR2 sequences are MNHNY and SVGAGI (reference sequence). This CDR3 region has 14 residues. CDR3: CASSYSGTGHGYTF. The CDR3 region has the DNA TGTGCCAGCAGTTACTCTGGGACAGGGCATGGCTACACCTTC.

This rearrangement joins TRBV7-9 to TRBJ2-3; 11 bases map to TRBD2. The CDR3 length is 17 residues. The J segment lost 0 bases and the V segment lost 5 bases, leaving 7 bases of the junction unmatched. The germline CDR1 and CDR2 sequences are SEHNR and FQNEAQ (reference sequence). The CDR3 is CASSRGTSGPSTDTQYF. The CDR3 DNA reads TGTGCCAGCAGCCGCGGGACTAGCGGCCCTAGCACAGATACGCAGTATTTT.

Written as DNA, the CDR3 is TGTGCCAGCATTGACCGGCGGGGGGGCCTATCCTACAATGAGCAGTTCTTC. Amino acids: CASIDRRGGLSYNEQFF. V gene TRBV7-2 combines with J gene TRBJ2-1, with 9 nucleotides matching TRBD2. The CDR3 loop spans 17 amino acids. CDR1 and CDR2 (germline): SGHTA, FQGNSA. The ends lost 7 bases at V and 1 base at J; junction bases unmatched: 11.

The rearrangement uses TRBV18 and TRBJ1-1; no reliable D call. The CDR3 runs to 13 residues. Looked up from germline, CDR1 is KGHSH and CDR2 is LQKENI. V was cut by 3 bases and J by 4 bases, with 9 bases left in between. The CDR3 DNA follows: TGTGCCAGCTCACCTAGATTTGGCACTGAAGCTTTCTTT. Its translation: CASSPRFGTEAFF.

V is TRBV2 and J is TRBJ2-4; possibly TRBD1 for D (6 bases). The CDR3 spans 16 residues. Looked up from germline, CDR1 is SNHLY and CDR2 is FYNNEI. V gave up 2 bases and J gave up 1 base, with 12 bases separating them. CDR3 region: CASSESGQGAKNIQYF. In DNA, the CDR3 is TGTGCCAGCAGTGAATCGGGGCAGGGGGCCAAAAACATTCAGTACTTC. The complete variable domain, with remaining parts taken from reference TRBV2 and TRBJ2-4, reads EPEVTQTPSHQVTQMGQEVILRCVPISNHLYFYWYRQILGQKVEFLVSFYNNEISEKSEIFDDQFSVERPDGSNFTLKIRSTKLEDSAMYFCASSESGQGAKNIQYFGAGTRLSVL.

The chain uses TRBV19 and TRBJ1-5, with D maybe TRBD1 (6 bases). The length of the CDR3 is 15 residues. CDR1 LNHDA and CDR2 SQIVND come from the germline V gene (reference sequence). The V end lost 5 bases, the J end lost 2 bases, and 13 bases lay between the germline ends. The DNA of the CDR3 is TGTGCCAGTAGTTCCAGGGGAGGGGGCAATCAGCCCCAGCATTTT. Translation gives CASSSRGGGNQPQHF.

CDR3 sequence (DNA): TGTGCCAGCGGATCAGGGGGAGTCAACGAGCAGTACTTC. This encodes CASGSGGVNEQYF. V gene TRBV14 combines with J gene TRBJ2-7, with 7 positions matching TRBD1. CDR3 length: 13 residues. The germline V gene has CDR1 SGHDN and CDR2 FVKESK. J lost 5 bases, V lost 8 bases, and 9 bases had no gene match.

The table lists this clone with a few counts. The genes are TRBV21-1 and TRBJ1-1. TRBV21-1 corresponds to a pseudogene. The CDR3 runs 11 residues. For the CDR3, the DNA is TGTGCCAGCAGTTCAGGGGAGGGTGCTTTCTTT. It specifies CASSSGEGAFF.

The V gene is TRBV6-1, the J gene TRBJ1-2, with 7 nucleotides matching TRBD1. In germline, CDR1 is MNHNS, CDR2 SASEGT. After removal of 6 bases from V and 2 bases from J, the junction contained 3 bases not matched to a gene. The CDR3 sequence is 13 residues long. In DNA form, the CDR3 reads TGTGCCAGCAGGGCAGGGGGGAACTATGGCTACACCTTC. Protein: CASRAGGNYGYTF.

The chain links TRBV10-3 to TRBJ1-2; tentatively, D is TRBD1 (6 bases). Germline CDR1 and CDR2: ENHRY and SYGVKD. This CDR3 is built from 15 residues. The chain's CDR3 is CATPHLDSPNYGYTF. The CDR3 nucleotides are TGTGCTACTCCCCATCTGGACAGCCCTAACTATGGCTACACCTTC.

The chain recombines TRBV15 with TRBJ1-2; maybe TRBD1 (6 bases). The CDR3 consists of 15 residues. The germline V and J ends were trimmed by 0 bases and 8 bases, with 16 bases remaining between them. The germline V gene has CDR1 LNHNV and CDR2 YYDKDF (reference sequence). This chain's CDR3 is CATSRDQGTVAGYTF. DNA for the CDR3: TGTGCCACCAGCAGAGATCAGGGGACCGTGGCAGGCTACACCTTC.

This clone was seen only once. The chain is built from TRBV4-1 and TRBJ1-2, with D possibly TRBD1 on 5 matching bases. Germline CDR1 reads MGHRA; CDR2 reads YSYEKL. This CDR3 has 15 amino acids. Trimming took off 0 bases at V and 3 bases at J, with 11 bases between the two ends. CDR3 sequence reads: CASSQDMGGDYGYTF. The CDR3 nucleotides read TGCGCCAGCAGCCAAGATATGGGGGGTGACTATGGCTACACCTTC.

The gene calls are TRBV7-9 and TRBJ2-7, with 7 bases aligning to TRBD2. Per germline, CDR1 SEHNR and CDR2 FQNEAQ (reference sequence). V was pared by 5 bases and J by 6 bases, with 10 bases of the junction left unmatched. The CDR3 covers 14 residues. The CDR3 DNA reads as TGTGCCAGCAGCCCATCCCAGCGGGGTCTCGAGCAGTACTTC. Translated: CASSPSQRGLEQYF.

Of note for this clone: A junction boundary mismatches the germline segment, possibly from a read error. The CDR3 loop reads CASSTSSPGQGAGELFF. Here the CDR3 DNA reads TGTGCTAGCAGCACAAGTTCACCGGGACAGGGCGCCGGGGAGCTGTTTTTT. The chain links TRBV7-7 to TRBJ2-2, with 9 bases aligning to TRBD1. The CDR3 length is 17 residues. Germline-derived CDR1 and CDR2 are SSHAT and FNYEAQ (reference sequence).

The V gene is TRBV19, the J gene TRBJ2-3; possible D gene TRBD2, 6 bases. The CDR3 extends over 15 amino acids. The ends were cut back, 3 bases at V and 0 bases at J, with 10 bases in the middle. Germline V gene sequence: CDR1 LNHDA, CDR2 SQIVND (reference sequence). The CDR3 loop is CASSIVAVSTDTQYF. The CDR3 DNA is TGTGCCAGTAGTATTGTAGCGGTAAGCACAGATACGCAGTATTTT.

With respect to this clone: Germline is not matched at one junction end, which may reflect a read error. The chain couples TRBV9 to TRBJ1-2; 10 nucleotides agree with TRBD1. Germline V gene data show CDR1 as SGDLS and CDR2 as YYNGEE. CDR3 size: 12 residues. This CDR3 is CASGRQGAGFTF. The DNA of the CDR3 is TGTGCCAGCGGGAGACAGGGGGCTGGCTTCACCTTC.

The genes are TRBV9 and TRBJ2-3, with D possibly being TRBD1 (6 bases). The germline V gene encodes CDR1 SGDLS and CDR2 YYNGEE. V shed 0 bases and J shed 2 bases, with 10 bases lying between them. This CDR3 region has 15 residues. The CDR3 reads CASSVDRELTDTQYF. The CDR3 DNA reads TGTGCCAGCAGCGTAGACAGGGAACTCACAGATACGCAGTATTTT. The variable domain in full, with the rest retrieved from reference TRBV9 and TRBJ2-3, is DSGVTQTPKHLITATGQRVTLRCSPRSGDLSVYWYQQSLDQGLQFLIQYYNGEERAKGNILERFSAQQFPDLHSELNLSSLELGDSALYFCASSVDRELTDTQYFGPGTRLTVL.

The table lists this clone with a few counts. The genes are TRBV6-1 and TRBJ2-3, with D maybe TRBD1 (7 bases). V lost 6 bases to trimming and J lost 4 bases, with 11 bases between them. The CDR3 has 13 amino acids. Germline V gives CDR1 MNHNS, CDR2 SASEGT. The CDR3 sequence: CASSRGEADTQYF. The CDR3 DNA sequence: TGTGCCAGCAGCAGGGGGGAAGCAGATACGCAGTATTTT.

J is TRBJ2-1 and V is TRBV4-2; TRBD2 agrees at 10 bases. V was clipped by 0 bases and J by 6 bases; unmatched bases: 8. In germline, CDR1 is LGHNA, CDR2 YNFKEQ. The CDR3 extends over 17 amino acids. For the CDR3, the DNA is TGTGCCAGCAGCCAAGACCCGGCCAGCGGGGGGGCCAATGAGCAGTTCTTC. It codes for CASSQDPASGGANEQFF.